The entry that follows covers one TCR beta chain sequence. The antigen is not known. One end of the junction does not line up with germline, which may come from a read error. Arm-PCR of CDR3 regions and iRepertoire HTBI primers were used to build TCR beta libraries. TCRdb ran MiXCR on the multiplex PCR reads and lists one entry per CDR3 protein. The top ten clones hold around 14% of a sample with a few hundred thousand distinct CDR3 sequences, around 20% of them seen once. This sample is part of a study of regulatory T cells in long-lasting Graves disease. Study-wide context: Antithyroid drug intake by newly diagnosed Graves' patients had lasted under 3 months.

Time point: newly diagnosed GD, antithyroid drugs for less than 3 months. PBMC-derived RNA was used for the TCR library. Study findings and constraints: Relative to new patients (roughly 970), persistent patients exhibited greater sharing of public clonotypes (around 3,000).

The CDR3 totals 13 residues. Germline-derived CDR1 and CDR2 are SGHTA and FQGTGA. The rearrangement joins TRBV7-3 to TRBJ2-1, with a weak D call TRBD2 (5 bases). This receptor was taken from a female donor with Graves disease. The starting material was peripheral blood mononuclear cells (PBMCs), obtained at new diagnosis, from a patient treated with antithyroid drugs. The DNA of the CDR3 is TGTGCCATCAGCTTAAGTTTCGGGGAAGAGCAGTTCTTC. Its translation is CAISLSFGEEQFF.